Sequencing of this T cell receptor (beta chain) was carried out in a study of T-cell reconstitution after alpha-beta-depleted transplantation in children. General study results and limits: T-cell counts and diversity were attributed mostly to newly produced T cells one year after transplant.

Looked up from germline, CDR1 is SGHRS and CDR2 is YFSETQ. This CDR3 spans 17 amino acids. V trimming: 0 bases; J trimming: 0 bases; junction bases outside the gene matches: 6. There are many counts of this clonotype. What it recognizes is unknown. Preparation of the TCRbeta library involved a method that used unique molecular identifiers. TCRdb reanalysed the PCR reads using MiXCR and keeps one entry per CDR3 protein. Here the sample spans about 440,000 distinct CDR3 sequences, 43% being singletons. The source was PBMCs, collected before TCRalphabeta/CD19-depleted stem cell transplant. This chain connects TRBV5-1 to TRBJ1-3, with 7 bases that match TRBD1. This clonotype originated in a girl aged 2 to 10 with aplastic anemia, due to receive a stem cell transplant. DNA for the CDR3: TGCGCCAGCAGCTTGGCTCGGACAGGCCTCTCTGGAAACACCATATATTTT. This encodes CASSLARTGLSGNTIYF.